This T cell receptor beta chain emerged from a study of cytomegalovirus exposure and HLA in healthy donors. Turning to the study itself: Unique TCR beta sequences numbering fewer than 130 million came from 150 million to 200 million T cells in an earlier analysis.

Findings and caveats of the study: Later on, analysis showed that most CMV-associated TCR beta chains appeared to be HLA-restricted. Altogether, around 160 TCR beta chains were recorded as cytomegalovirus-associated.

13 Jbeta primers and 60 Vbeta primers were used for the PCR. Sequencing used immunoSEQ multiplex PCR; TCRdb keeps in-frame clones, though not all of them. Of around 150,000 clones in the sample, 80% were seen once. V gave up 2 bases and J gave up 9 bases, with 17 bases separating them. This CDR3 is 15 amino acids long. The V gene's germline CDR1 is MNHNS and CDR2 SASEGT. This clone was detected once. Its antigen is as yet unknown. The chain employs TRBV6-1 and TRBJ2-1; maybe TRBD1 (5 bases). Sequencing input: PBMCs. This receptor was taken from a man aged 30 to 39 in good health and CMV-seronegative. CDR3 sequence reads: CASSERIGAHGEQFF. In DNA form, the CDR3 reads TGTGCCAGCAGTGAAAGGATTGGGGCCCATGGTGAGCAGTTCTTC.